Given below is one TCR beta chain in context. The length of the CDR3 is 17 residues. Trimming stripped 0 bases from V and 3 bases from J, with 15 bases between. The germline CDR1 and CDR2 sequences are LNHDA and SQIVND (reference sequence). These data are taken from a study of blood T cell repertoires in COVID-19. Repertoires were generated with immunoSEQ multiplex PCR, while TCRdb's copy carries only in-frame clones and drops some. The repertoire holds 200,000 to 250,000 clones, with under 90% as singletons. The V call is TRBV19, the J call TRBJ2-1; no clear D gene. Source material: PBMCs or T cells enriched from blood (not recorded which). This receptor was obtained from a woman in her forties or fifties with acute COVID-19. The CDR3 is CASSIDPIVGYYNEQFF. CDR3 sequence (DNA): TGTGCCAGTAGTATAGATCCCATAGTGGGCTACTACAATGAGCAGTTCTTC.